This TCR delta chain was identified during a study of delta chain sequences of gamma delta T cells (dated 2017 in TCRdb). The table lists this clone with a few counts. Its recognized antigen is unknown. This likely came from a read error, as a far larger clone is one base away. This specimen includes other DNA sequences encoding the same CDR3. Libraries came from PCR. Sequencing took place on an Illumina MiSeq. The public reads were reprocessed by TCRdb using CATT, and rows of matching DNA were later combined. The sample includes around 3,300 delta-chain clones, with under 80% observed a single time. The top ten clones comprise 55% to 70% of the sample. The sequenced sample was a tumor sample. This receptor was obtained from a human donor with breast cancer.

The DNA sequence is given as TGTGCCTGTGACGGATTGGGGGAATCGTACACAGATAAACTCATCTTT. Translated, it reads CACDGLGESYTDKLIF. The chain employs TRDV2 and TRDJ1; 7 bases in between match TRDD3. The germline V gene yields GEAIGNYY for CDR1 and EKD for CDR2. The CDR3 goes from the cysteine to the phenylalanine over 16 residues. Only the CDR3 region is kept as DNA, spanning 48 bases read in frame from base 1.